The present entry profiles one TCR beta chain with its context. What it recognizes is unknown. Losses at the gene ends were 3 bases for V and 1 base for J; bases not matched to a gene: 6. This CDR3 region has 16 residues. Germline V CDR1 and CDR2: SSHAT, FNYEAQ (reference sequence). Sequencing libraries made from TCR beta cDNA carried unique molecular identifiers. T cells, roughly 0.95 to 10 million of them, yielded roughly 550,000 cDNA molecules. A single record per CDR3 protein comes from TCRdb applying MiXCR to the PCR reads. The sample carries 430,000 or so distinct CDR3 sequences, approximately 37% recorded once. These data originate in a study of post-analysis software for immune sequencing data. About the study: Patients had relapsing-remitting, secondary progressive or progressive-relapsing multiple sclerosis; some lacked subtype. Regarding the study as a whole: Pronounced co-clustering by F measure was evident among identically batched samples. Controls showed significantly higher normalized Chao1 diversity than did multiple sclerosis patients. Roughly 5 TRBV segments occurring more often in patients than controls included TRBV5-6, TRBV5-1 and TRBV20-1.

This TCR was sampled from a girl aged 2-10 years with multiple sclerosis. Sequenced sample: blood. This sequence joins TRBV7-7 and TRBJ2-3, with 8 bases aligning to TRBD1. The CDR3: CASSLYPGQGTDTQYF. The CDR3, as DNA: TGTGCCAGCAGCTTGTACCCGGGACAGGGCACAGATACGCAGTATTTT.